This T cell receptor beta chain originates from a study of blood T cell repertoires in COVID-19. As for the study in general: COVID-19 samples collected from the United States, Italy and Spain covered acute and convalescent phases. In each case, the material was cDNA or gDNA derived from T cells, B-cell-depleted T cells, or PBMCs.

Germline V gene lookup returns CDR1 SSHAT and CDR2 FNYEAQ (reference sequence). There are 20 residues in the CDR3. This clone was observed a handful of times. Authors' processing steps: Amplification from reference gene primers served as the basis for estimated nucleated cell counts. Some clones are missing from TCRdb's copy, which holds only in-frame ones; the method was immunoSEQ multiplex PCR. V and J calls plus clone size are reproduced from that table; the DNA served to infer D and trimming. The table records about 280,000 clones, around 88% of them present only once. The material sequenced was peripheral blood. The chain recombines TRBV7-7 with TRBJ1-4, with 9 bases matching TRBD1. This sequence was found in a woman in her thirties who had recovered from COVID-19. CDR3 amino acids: CATPPIYPGTGISTNEKLFF. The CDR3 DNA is TGTGCTACCCCGCCAATTTACCCCGGGACAGGGATCTCAACTAATGAAAAACTGTTTTTT.